This T cell receptor (beta chain) was retrieved from a study of CD8 T cells in ankylosing spondylitis. Whole-study results and caveats: A TCR beta motif of fewer than 10 highly homologous variants seemed to mark ankylosing spondylitis blood. Disease-linked clones were CD8+ and relatively rare in peripheral blood. Prior work had noted some motif variants in reactive arthritis blood and synovial fluid.

Library preparation for TCR beta used quantitative 5'-RACE with molecular barcodes. Via MiXCR, TCRdb re-called the 5' RACE reads, giving one row per CDR3 protein. The repertoire includes about 160,000 distinct CDR3 sequences, around a tenth of them detected once, and approximately 16% sits in the top ten. The germline V gene has CDR1 LNHNV and CDR2 YYDKDF (reference sequence). V dropped 6 bases and J dropped 8 bases, with 11 bases sitting between them. CDR3 size: 12 residues. In this sample, this clonotype turned up a few times. Its antigen is unidentified. Sequencing was performed on blood, either unsorted or a sorted T cell fraction (not recorded which). V is TRBV15 and J is TRBJ2-1; TRBD1 might be the D (6 bases). This receptor was identified in a female donor with ankylosing spondylitis or in good health (not recorded which). The CDR3 loop reads CATSTGYDEQFF. The CDR3 DNA reads as TGTGCCACCAGTACAGGGTACGATGAGCAGTTCTTC. Supplemented by reference TRBV15 and TRBJ2-1, the full variable domain reads DAMVIQNPRYQVTQFGKPVTLSCSQTLNHNVMYWYQQKSSQAPKLLFHYYDKDFNNEADTPDNFQSRRPNTSFCFLDIRSPGLGDTAMYLCATSTGYDEQFFGPGTRLTVL.